The T cell receptor beta chain described here comes from a study of blood T cell repertoires in COVID-19. Whole-study context: Spain, Italy and the United States supplied samples that represented acute and convalescent COVID-19. PBMCs, B-cell-depleted T cells, or T cells provided the cDNA or gDNA that made up the material.

Per the original methods: Researchers report that nucleated cell counts were estimated from reference gene primer amplification. This table comes from immunoSEQ multiplex PCR, and its TCRdb copy is limited to in-frame clones, with some not included. V, J and clone size are taken as reported in that table, and D and trimming were inferred from the DNA itself. The sample records approximately 97,000 clones, about nine tenths being singletons. Germline CDR1 reads MNHEY; CDR2 reads SVGAGI. V lost 6 bases and J 3 bases, leaving 12 bases between the germline ends. This CDR3 comprises 14 residues. The chain links TRBV6-5 to TRBJ2-1; D is unclear. This receptor was taken from a man in his 60s with acute or convalescent COVID-19. Specimen: peripheral blood. The CDR3 sequence is CASSPGEVYNEQFF. The CDR3 DNA sequence: TGTGCCAGCAGCCCCGGTGAGGTCTACAATGAGCAGTTCTTC.